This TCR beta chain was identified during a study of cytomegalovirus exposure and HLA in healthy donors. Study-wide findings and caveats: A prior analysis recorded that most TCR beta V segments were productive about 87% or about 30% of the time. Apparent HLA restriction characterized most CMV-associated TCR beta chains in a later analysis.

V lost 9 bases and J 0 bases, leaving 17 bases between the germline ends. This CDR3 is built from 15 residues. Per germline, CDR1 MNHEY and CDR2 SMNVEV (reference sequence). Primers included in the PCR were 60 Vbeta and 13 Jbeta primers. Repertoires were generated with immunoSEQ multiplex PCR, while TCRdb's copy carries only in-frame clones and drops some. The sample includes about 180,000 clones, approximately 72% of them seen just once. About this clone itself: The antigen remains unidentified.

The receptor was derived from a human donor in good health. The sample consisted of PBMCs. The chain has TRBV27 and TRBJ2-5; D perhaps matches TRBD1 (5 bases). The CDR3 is CASSGETAYQETQYF. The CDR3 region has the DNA TGTGCCAGTTCCGGCGAGACAGCATACCAAGAGACCCAGTACTTC.